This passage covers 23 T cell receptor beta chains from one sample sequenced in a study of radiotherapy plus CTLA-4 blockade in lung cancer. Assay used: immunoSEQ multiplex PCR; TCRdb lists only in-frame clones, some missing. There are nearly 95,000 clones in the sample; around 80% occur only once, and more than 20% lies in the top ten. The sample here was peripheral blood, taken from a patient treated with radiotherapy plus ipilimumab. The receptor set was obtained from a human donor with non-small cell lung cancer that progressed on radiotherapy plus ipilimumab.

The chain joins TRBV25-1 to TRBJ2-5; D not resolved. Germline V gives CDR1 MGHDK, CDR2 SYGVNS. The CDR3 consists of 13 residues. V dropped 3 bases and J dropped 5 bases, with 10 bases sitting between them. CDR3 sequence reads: CASSDPSQETQYF. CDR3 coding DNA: TGTGCCAGCAGTGACCCCTCGCAGGAGACCCAGTACTTC.

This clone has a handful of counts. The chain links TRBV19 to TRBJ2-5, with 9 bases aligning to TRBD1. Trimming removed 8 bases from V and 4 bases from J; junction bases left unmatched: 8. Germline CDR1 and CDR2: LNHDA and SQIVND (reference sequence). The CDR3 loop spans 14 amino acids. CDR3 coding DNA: TGTGCCAGTTCTGGGACAGGGTTGGTAGAGACCCAGTACTTC. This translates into CASSGTGLVETQYF.

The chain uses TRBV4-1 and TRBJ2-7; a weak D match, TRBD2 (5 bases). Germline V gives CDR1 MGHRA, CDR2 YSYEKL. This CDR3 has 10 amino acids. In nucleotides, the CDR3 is TGCGCTAGAGGGTCCTACGAGCAGTACGTC. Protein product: CARGSYEQYV.

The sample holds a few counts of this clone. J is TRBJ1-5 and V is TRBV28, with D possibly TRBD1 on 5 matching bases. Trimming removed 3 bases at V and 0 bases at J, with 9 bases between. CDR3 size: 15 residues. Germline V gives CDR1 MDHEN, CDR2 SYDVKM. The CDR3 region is CASSFTGYSNQPQHF. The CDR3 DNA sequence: TGTGCCAGCAGTTTCACAGGATATAGCAATCAGCCCCAGCATTTT.

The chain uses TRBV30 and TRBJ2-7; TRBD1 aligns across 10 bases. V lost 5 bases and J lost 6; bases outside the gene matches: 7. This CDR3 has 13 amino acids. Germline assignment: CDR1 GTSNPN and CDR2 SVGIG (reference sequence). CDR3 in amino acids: CAWAGTGASEQYV. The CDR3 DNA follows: TGTGCCTGGGCCGGGACAGGGGCATCCGAGCAGTACGTC.

In DNA, the CDR3 is TGTGCCAGCAGTGAAGCGGGGACAGGATATGGCTACACCTTC. Its protein product is CASSEAGTGYGYTF. The genes are TRBV6-1 and TRBJ1-2; 8 nucleotides agree with TRBD1. After removal of 0 bases from V and 5 bases from J, the junction contained 2 bases not matched to a gene. From germline, CDR1 is MNHNS and CDR2 SASEGT. CDR3 size: 14 residues.

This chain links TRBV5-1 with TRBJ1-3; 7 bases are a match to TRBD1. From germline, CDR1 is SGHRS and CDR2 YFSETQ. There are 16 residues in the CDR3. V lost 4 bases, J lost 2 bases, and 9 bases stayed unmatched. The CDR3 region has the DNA TGCGCCAGCAGCCCCACCTTGACAGGGCCTGGAAACACCATATATTTT. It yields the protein CASSPTLTGPGNTIYF.

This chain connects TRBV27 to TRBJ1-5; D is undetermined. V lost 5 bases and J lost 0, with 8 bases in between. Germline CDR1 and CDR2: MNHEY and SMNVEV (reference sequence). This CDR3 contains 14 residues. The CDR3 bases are TGTGCCAGCAGTCTGCTAAATAGCAATCAGCCCCAGCATTTT. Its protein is CASSLLNSNQPQHF.

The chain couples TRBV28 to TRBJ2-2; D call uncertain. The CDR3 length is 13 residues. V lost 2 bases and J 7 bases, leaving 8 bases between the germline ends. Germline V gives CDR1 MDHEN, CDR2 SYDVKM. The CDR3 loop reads CASSLSTVGELFF. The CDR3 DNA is TGTGCCAGCAGTTTAAGTACGGTCGGGGAGCTGTTTTTT.

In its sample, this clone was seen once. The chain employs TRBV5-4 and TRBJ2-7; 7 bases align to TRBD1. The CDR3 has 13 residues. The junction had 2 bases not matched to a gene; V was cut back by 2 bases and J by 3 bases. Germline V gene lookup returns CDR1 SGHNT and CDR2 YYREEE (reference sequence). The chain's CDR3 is CASSFAGGYEQYV. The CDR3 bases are TGTGCCAGCAGCTTTGCAGGGGGCTACGAGCAGTACGTC.

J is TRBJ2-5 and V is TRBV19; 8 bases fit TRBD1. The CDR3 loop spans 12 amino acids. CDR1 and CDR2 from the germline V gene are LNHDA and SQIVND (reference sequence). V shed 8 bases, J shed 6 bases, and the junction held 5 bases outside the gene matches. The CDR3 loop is CASLGQGKTQYF. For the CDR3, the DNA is TGTGCCAGTTTAGGACAGGGAAAGACCCAGTACTTC. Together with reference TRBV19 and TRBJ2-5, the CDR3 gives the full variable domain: DGGITQSPKYLFRKEGQNVTLSCEQNLNHDAMYWYRQDPGQGLRLIYYSQIVNDFQKGDIAEGYSVSREKKESFPLTVTSAQKNPTAFYLCASLGQGKTQYFGPGTRLLVL.

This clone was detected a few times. The CDR3 DNA follows: TGCGCCAGCAGCCAAGCGGGGGTGGCAGGTCATGGCTACACCTTC. Translated, it gives CASSQAGVAGHGYTF. V and J are TRBV4-1 and TRBJ1-2, with TRBD1 as a possible D gene (5 bases). This CDR3 contains 15 residues. The V gene lost 1 base and the J gene lost 6 bases, with 15 bases spanning the gap. CDR1 and CDR2 from the germline V gene are MGHRA and YSYEKL.

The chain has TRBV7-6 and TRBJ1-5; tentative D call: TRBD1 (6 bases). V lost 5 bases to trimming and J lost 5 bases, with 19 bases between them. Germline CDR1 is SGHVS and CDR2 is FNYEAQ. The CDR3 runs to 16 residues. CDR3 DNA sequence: TGTGCCAGCAGCCCGGGAGAGGGGGGGTGGTATCAGCCCCAGCATTTT. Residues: CASSPGEGGWYQPQHF. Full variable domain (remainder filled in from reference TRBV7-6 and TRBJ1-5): GAGVSQSPRYKVTKRGQDVALRCDPISGHVSLYWYRQALGQGPEFLTYFNYEAQQDKSGLPNDRFSAERPEGSISTLTIQRTEQRDSAMYRCASSPGEGGWYQPQHFGDGTRLSIL.

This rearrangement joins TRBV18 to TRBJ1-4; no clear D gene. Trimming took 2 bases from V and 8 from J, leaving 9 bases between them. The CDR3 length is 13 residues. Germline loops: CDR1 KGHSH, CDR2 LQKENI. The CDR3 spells CASSPGISEKLFF. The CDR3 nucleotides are TGTGCCAGCTCACCAGGTATCTCCGAAAAACTGTTTTTT. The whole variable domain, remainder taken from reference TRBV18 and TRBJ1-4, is NAGVMQNPRHLVRRRGQEARLRCSPMKGHSHVYWYRQLPEEGLKFMVYLQKENIIDESGMPKERFSAEFPKEGPSILRIQQVVRGDSAAYFCASSPGISEKLFFGSGTQLSVL.

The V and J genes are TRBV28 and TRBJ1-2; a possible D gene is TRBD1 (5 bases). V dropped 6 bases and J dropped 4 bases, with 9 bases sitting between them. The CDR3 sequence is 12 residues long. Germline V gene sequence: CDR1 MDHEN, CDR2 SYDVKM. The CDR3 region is CASRSGTYGYTF. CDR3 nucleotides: TGTGCCAGCAGATCCGGGACCTATGGCTACACCTTC.

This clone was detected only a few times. The CDR3 loop is CASSLGAGGGYNEQFF. The CDR3, as DNA: TGTGCCAGCAGCTTAGGCGCGGGAGGCGGCTACAATGAGCAGTTCTTC. The chain recombines TRBV7-8 with TRBJ2-1; 8 nucleotides agree with TRBD2. The germline CDR1 and CDR2 sequences are SGHVS and FQNEAQ. The CDR3 length is 16 residues. Trimming cost V 1 base and J 3 bases; bases outside gene matches: 5.

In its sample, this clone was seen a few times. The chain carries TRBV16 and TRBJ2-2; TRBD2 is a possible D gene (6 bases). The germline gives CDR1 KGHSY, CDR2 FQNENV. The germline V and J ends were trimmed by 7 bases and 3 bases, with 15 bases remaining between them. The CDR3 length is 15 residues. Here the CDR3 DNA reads TGTGCCAGCACCGTGCGGAGGGGTGACACCGGGGAGCTGTTTTTT. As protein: CASTVRRGDTGELFF.

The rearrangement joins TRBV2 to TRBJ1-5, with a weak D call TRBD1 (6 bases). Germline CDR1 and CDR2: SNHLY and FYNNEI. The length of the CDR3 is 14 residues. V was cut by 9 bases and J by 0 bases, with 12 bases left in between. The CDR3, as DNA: TGTGCCAGTTCCCAGGGGTATAGCAATCAGCCCCAGCATTTT. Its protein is CASSQGYSNQPQHF.

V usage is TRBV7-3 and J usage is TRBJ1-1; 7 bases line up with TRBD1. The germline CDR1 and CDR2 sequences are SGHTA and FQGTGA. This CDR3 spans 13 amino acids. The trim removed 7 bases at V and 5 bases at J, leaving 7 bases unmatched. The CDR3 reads CASKTGPNTEAFF. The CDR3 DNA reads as TGTGCCAGCAAGACAGGGCCGAATACTGAAGCTTTCTTT.

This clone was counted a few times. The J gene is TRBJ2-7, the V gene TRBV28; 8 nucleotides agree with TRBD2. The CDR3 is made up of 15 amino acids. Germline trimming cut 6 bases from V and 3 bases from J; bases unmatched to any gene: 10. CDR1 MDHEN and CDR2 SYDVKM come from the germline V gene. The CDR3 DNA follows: TGTGCCAGCAGCTCCAGCGGGAGTGATTACTACGAGCAGTACGTC. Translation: CASSSSGSDYYEQYV.

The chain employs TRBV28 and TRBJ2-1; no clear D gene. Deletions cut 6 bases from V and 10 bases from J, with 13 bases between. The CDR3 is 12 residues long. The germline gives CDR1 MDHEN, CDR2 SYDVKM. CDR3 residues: CASSLPVKEQFF. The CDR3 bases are TGTGCCAGCAGCCTCCCAGTGAAGGAGCAGTTCTTC.

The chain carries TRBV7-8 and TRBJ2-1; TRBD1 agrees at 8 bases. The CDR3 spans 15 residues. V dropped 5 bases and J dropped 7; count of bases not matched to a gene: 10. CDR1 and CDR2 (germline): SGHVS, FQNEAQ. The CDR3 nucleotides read TGTGCCAGCAGCCCCGCGGACAGGGCCAATAATGAGCAGTTCTTC. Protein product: CASSPADRANNEQFF.

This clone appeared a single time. CDR3 DNA: TGTGCCAGCAGTGGGGACATACAGGAGGCCAAGTTCTTC. Protein: CASSGDIQEAKFF. The chain combines TRBV2 with TRBJ2-1, with D tentatively TRBD1 (6 bases). The CDR3 spans 13 residues. Per germline, CDR1 SNHLY and CDR2 FYNNEI. V gave up 4 bases and J gave up 14 bases, with 18 bases separating them.